The clone carrying this T cell receptor beta chain came up many times. What it binds is unknown. The data derive from a study of neurological immune-mediated disorders. The starting material, 2 million PBMCs stored at -80 C, gave rise to the unsorted libraries. Broader study findings: Expanded clones shared no CDR3 amino acid sequences across subjects, suggesting private repertoires in all groups.

The output of every sequencing run exceeded 170 million TCR-beta sequences, derived from 15-18 subjects. TCRdb re-called the 5' RACE reads through MiXCR, storing one row per CDR3 protein. The sample consists of 55,000 to 70,000 distinct CDR3 sequences, about 5.2% of them appearing once. This clonotype originated in a human donor with multiple sclerosis. The donor label of this sample is uncertain. The sample consisted of PBMCs.

CDR3 sequence reads: CASSYSDLGRRTYEQYF. The DNA of the CDR3 is TGTGCCAGCAGTTACTCAGATCTGGGGAGGCGAACCTACGAGCAGTACTTC. The chain links TRBV6-2 or TRBV6-3 to TRBJ2-7; a weak D match, TRBD2 (6 bases). V was pared by 0 bases and J by 2 bases, with 17 bases between. Per the germline V gene, CDR1 is MNHEY and CDR2 is SVGEGT. This CDR3 has 17 residues.